Listed here are 30 T cell receptor beta chains from one sample, sequenced in a study of regulatory T cells in long-lasting Graves disease. Time point given: newly diagnosed GD, antithyroid drugs for less than 3 months. Scientists built the TCR library using RNA that was extracted from PBMCs. HTBI primers from iRepertoire and Arm-PCR of CDR3 regions yielded the TCR beta libraries. TCRdb ran MiXCR on the multiplex PCR reads and lists one entry per CDR3 protein. The sample holds around 450,000 distinct CDR3 sequences, 15% seen once. This sample also appeared in a second study, on T cells in Graves' hyperthyroidism and ophthalmopathy.

The sequenced sample was peripheral blood mononuclear cells (PBMCs), obtained at new diagnosis, from a patient treated with antithyroid drugs. The source of these receptors is a woman aged 35 to 49 with Graves disease.

In this sample, this clonotype turned up a few times. This rearrangement joins TRBV7-8 to TRBJ1-6, with TRBD1 identical over 11 bases. The CDR3 length is 18 residues. Per germline, CDR1 SGHVS and CDR2 FQNEAQ. With V trimmed by 0 bases and J by 4 bases, 5 bases remained unmatched. The CDR3 nucleotides read TGTGCCAGCAGCTTAGCCCGGACAGGGGGCGATTATAATTCACCCCTCCACTTT. It specifies CASSLARTGGDYNSPLHF.

The table lists this clonotype with many counts. V gene TRBV6-2 or TRBV6-3 combines with J gene TRBJ2-1; the match to TRBD1 covers 9 bases. Per germline, CDR1 MNHEY and CDR2 SVGEGT. CDR3 size: 17 residues. The trim removed 4 bases at V and 5 bases at J, leaving 12 bases unmatched. The CDR3: CASSFVALQGANNEQFF. The CDR3 nucleotides read TGTGCCAGCAGTTTCGTCGCTCTACAGGGGGCGAACAATGAGCAGTTCTTC.

This clonotype was counted a few times. This could be a read error, since a much larger clone is one nucleotide away. V usage is TRBV5-1 and J usage is TRBJ1-2, with a weak D call TRBD1 (5 bases). This CDR3 contains 18 residues. The V end lost 4 bases, the J end lost 6 bases, and 28 bases lay between the germline ends. Germline assignment: CDR1 SGHRS and CDR2 YFSETQ. CDR3 protein: CASSPADSFGETFHGYTF. CDR3 nucleotide sequence: TGCGCCAGCAGCCCAGCCGACAGCTTTGGGGAAACCTTCCATGGCTACACCTTC.

In this sample, this clonotype turned up many times. The chain is built from TRBV12-3 or TRBV12-4 and TRBJ1-3; D call uncertain. Trimming stripped 6 bases from V and 0 bases from J, with 12 bases between. This CDR3 region has 15 residues. As DNA, the CDR3 is TGTGCCAGCAGCCAGGAGTGGGTCTCTGGAAACACCATATATTTT. This codes for CASSQEWVSGNTIYF.

This clonotype was detected ten times or more. V gene TRBV10-3 combines with J gene TRBJ2-5, with a weak D call TRBD1 (6 bases). V gave up 2 bases and J gave up 3 bases, with 16 bases separating them. The CDR3 totals 16 residues. Germline CDR1 is ENHRY and CDR2 is SYGVKD. CDR3: CAISENEQGREETQYF. The CDR3 DNA reads TGTGCCATCAGTGAGAACGAACAGGGAAGGGAAGAGACCCAGTACTTC.

This clonotype appeared many times. The V call is TRBV28, the J call TRBJ2-1; 9 bases align to TRBD2. V trimming: 1 base; J trimming: 2 bases; junction bases outside the gene matches: 3. CDR1 is MDHEN, CDR2 SYDVKM, per germline. CDR3 length: 16 residues. CDR3 DNA: TGTGCCAGCAGTTTATCTAGCGGGATCCCCTACAATGAGCAGTTCTTC. Its protein is CASSLSSGIPYNEQFF.

The chain has TRBV6-5 and TRBJ2-1, with TRBD2 as a possible D gene (5 bases). Looked up from germline, CDR1 is MNHEY and CDR2 is SVGAGI. Trimming cost V 0 bases and J 9 bases, with 9 bases left between them. The CDR3 runs 13 residues. This CDR3 is CASSYSAGGEQFF. For the CDR3, the DNA is TGTGCCAGCAGTTACTCGGCGGGCGGTGAGCAGTTCTTC.

This chain links TRBV5-1 with TRBJ2-1, with 9 bases matching TRBD2. The V and J ends lost 4 bases and 6 bases, in that order; junction bases with no gene match: 5. Germline values: CDR1 SGHRS, CDR2 YFSETQ. The CDR3 runs to 14 residues. CDR3 in DNA: TGCGCCAGCAGCCCCGGGACTAGCAGCAATGAGCAGTTCTTC. Protein product: CASSPGTSSNEQFF.

This clonotype was counted only a few times. The gene calls are TRBV20-1 and TRBJ2-7; possibly TRBD1 or TRBD2 for D (6 bases each). The germline CDR1 and CDR2 sequences are DFQATT and SNEGSKA (reference sequence). The CDR3 spans 13 residues. Trimming left V 1 base short and J 6 bases short, with 13 bases between. The CDR3 coding sequence is TGCAGTGCTAGAGCGGGGGCCGAGAGCGAGCAGTACTTC. Its translation: CSARAGAESEQYF.

This clonotype was observed at least ten times. This chain uses TRBV28 with TRBJ2-2; D not resolved. This CDR3 is built from 12 residues. Germline V CDR1 and CDR2: MDHEN, SYDVKM. Deletions cut 7 bases from V and 7 bases from J, with 10 bases between. The CDR3 sequence: CASKLALGELFF. The DNA for the CDR3 is TGTGCCAGCAAATTGGCACTCGGGGAGCTGTTTTTT.

The rearrangement joins TRBV20-1 to TRBJ1-2; a weak D match, TRBD1 (6 bases). CDR1 is DFQATT, CDR2 SNEGSKA, per germline (reference sequence). V was pared by 1 base and J by 8 bases, with 26 bases between. The CDR3 is 17 residues long. The DNA of the CDR3 is TGCAGTGCTAGAGCCCCGCCATCGTCGGACAGTCCATCGGGCTACACCTTC. Amino acids: CSARAPPSSDSPSGYTF.

This clonotype occurred a few times. J is TRBJ1-6 and V is TRBV28; D might be TRBD1 (6 bases). Germline V gene sequence: CDR1 MDHEN, CDR2 SYDVKM. The CDR3 runs to 15 residues. V lost 3 bases and J 10 bases, leaving 16 bases between the germline ends. The chain's CDR3 is CASSFSTGRGSPLHF. CDR3 coding DNA: TGTGCCAGCAGTTTCTCGACAGGCCGAGGGTCACCCCTCCACTTT.

In its sample, this clonotype was seen once. A far larger clone is one nucleotide away, so this likely arose from a read error. V usage is TRBV2 and J usage is TRBJ2-1; 7 bases match TRBD1. V trimming: 6 bases; J trimming: 13 bases; junction bases outside the gene matches: 12. The CDR3 has 13 residues. Germline-derived CDR1 and CDR2 are SNHLY and FYNNEI. In DNA form, the CDR3 reads TGTGCCAGCAGCGTCGACAGGGAAGAGACCCAGTTCTTC. This encodes CASSVDREETQFF.

Ten or more counts support this clonotype. CDR3 sequence (DNA): TGTGCCTGGAGTGTACGAAGGGCATCAGGGGCCAACGTCCTGACTTTC. As protein: CAWSVRRASGANVLTF. The genes are TRBV30 and TRBJ2-6; D remains ambiguous. Germline V gene data show CDR1 as GTSNPN and CDR2 as SVGIG (reference sequence). Trimming stripped 0 bases from V and 4 bases from J, with 13 bases between. CDR3 length: 16 residues.

This clonotype was recorded at least ten times. The chain is built from TRBV11-2 and TRBJ2-5; the D gene could be TRBD1 or TRBD2 (5 bases each). The CDR3 runs to 15 residues. The germline gives CDR1 SGHAT, CDR2 FQNNGV. V was trimmed by 4 bases and J by 5 bases, leaving 17 bases between them. The CDR3 nucleotides read TGTGCCAGCAGCTACCAGCTGGGGGATGGGGAGACCCAGTACTTC. It specifies CASSYQLGDGETQYF.

The rearrangement uses TRBV4-3 and TRBJ2-1; D is unresolved. V was clipped by 3 bases and J by 7 bases, with 10 bases between them. CDR1 is LGHNA, CDR2 YSLEER, per germline. The CDR3 is made up of 13 amino acids. CDR3 in amino acids: CASSHGDENEQFF. CDR3 in DNA: TGCGCCAGCAGCCATGGAGACGAAAATGAGCAGTTCTTC.

In its sample, this clonotype was seen many times. The gene calls are TRBV2 and TRBJ1-2; 9 nucleotides agree with TRBD1. Germline assignment: CDR1 SNHLY and CDR2 FYNNEI. This CDR3 region has 14 residues. With V trimmed by 3 bases and J by 4 bases, 3 bases remained unmatched. DNA of the CDR3: TGTGCCAGCAGTGAGGGGACAGGGTTCTATGGCTACACCTTC. This gives the protein CASSEGTGFYGYTF.

For this clonotype: One junction end does not reproduce the germline sequence, and a read error may be involved. V is TRBV20-1 and J is TRBJ1-1; TRBD1 might be the D (5 bases). The CDR3 is 12 residues long. Germline values: CDR1 DFQATT, CDR2 SNEGSKA (reference sequence). The CDR3, as DNA: TGCAGTGCCCACCGGGGGTCTACTGAAACTTTCTTT. It codes for CSAHRGSTETFF.

This clonotype appeared many times. The gene calls are TRBV6-2 or TRBV6-3 and TRBJ2-1; D may be TRBD2 (5 bases). This CDR3 contains 15 residues. Between the trimmed V and J ends, which lost 7 bases and 2 bases, there was a span of 15 bases. Germline assignment: CDR1 MNHEY and CDR2 SVGEGT. The DNA for the CDR3 is TGTGCCAGCAAGTGGACTCAAGAGCCCTACAATGAGCAGTTCTTC. This encodes CASKWTQEPYNEQFF.

In its sample, this clonotype was seen a few times. The chain combines TRBV7-9 with TRBJ2-2; D possibly corresponds to TRBD2 (5 bases). The CDR3 has 16 residues. Per the germline V gene, CDR1 is SEHNR and CDR2 is FQNEAQ (reference sequence). Trimming removed 0 bases from V and 2 bases from J, with 10 bases in between. CDR3: CASSLASAGNTGELFF. The CDR3 DNA is TGTGCCAGCAGCTTAGCCTCGGCGGGTAACACCGGGGAGCTGTTTTTT.

This rearrangement joins TRBV4-1 to TRBJ2-1; D gene unclear. Trimming pared 0 bases from V and 7 bases from J, leaving 13 bases between. Germline CDR1 MGHRA, CDR2 YSYEKL. CDR3 length: 15 amino acids. The CDR3 DNA sequence: TGCGCCAGCAGCCAAGAATCGGCCCTGTCGAATGAGCAGTTCTTC. Translated: CASSQESALSNEQFF.

This clonotype showed up just a few times. The chain combines TRBV14 with TRBJ2-1, with a weak D call TRBD2 (6 bases). Trimming shortened V by 4 bases and J by 10 bases, and 23 bases separated the two germline ends. Germline V gene lookup returns CDR1 SGHDN and CDR2 FVKESK. CDR3 length: 16 residues. The CDR3 region has the DNA TGTGCCAGCAGCCGACTAGGGGCAAACCTTTGGAAGGAGCAGTTCTTC. It specifies CASSRLGANLWKEQFF. Based on the CDR3 plus reference TRBV14 and TRBJ2-1, the full variable domain is EAGVTQFPSHSVIEKGQTVTLRCDPISGHDNLYWYRRVMGKEIKFLLHFVKESKQDESGMPNNRFLAERTGGTYSTLKVQPAELEDSGVYFCASSRLGANLWKEQFFGPGTRLTVL.

Many counts were recorded for this clonotype. The rearrangement uses TRBV10-3 and TRBJ2-7; D remains unclear. Germline V gene lookup returns CDR1 ENHRY and CDR2 SYGVKD. The CDR3 consists of 15 residues. V gave up 2 bases and J gave up 3 bases, with 14 bases separating them. The CDR3 bases are TGTGCCATCAGTGAGACAAAGCCAGGCCGCTACGAGCAGTACTTC. As protein: CAISETKPGRYEQYF.

This chain joins TRBV5-5 and TRBJ2-3; 7 bases agree with TRBD1. The junction had 11 bases not matched to a gene; V was cut back by 2 bases and J by 5 bases. The germline CDR1 and CDR2 sequences are SGHKS and YYEKEE (reference sequence). The CDR3 extends over 16 amino acids. The CDR3 nucleotides read TGTGCCAGCAGCTTCCCACGAGACAGGGCGCAAGATACGCAGTATTTT. This codes for CASSFPRDRAQDTQYF.

This clonotype was counted ten times or more. The rearrangement joins TRBV29-1 to TRBJ2-7; TRBD1 matches 10 bases. The CDR3 is 14 residues long. V dropped 3 bases and J dropped 2; count of bases not matched to a gene: 4. CDR1 and CDR2 (germline): SQVTM, ANQGSEA. The CDR3 loop reads CSVEDRGKPYEQYF. The CDR3 DNA reads as TGCAGCGTTGAGGACAGGGGGAAGCCCTACGAGCAGTACTTC.

The sample holds many counts of this clonotype. This chain joins TRBV11-1 and TRBJ2-7, with TRBD2 matching over 11 bases. With 2 bases clipped from V and 0 bases from J, the junction kept 9 bases outside the gene matches. CDR1 and CDR2 from the germline V gene are SGHAT and FQDESV (reference sequence). The CDR3 is 18 residues long. CDR3 DNA: TGTGCCAGCAGCTTATTTTCTAGCGGGAGGACTTACTCCTACGAGCAGTACTTC. It is translated as CASSLFSSGRTYSYEQYF.

This clonotype was detected only a few times. CDR3 residues: CSARDYSSYNEQFF. For the CDR3, the DNA is TGCAGTGCAAGGGACTACAGCTCCTACAATGAGCAGTTCTTC. The chain is built from TRBV20-1 and TRBJ2-1; 7 bases align to TRBD2. CDR1 DFQATT and CDR2 SNEGSKA come from the germline V gene (reference sequence). The CDR3 has 14 residues. J was trimmed by 0 bases and V by 6 bases; bases with no gene match: 5.

The sample holds many counts of this clonotype. The V and J genes are TRBV7-3 and TRBJ2-2; D ambiguous. Germline assignment: CDR1 SGHTA and CDR2 FQGTGA. The CDR3 totals 15 residues. Trimming removed 3 bases from V and 4 bases from J, with 12 bases in between. The CDR3 DNA reads as TGTGCCAGCAGCTTGGGCACCCGAGGCACCGGGGAGCTGTTTTTT. Its protein product is CASSLGTRGTGELFF.

This clonotype was found many times. The chain couples TRBV28 to TRBJ1-2; tentatively, D is TRBD1 (5 bases). Trimming pared 7 bases from V and 1 base from J, leaving 19 bases between. Germline CDR1 is MDHEN and CDR2 is SYDVKM. The CDR3 has 16 residues. The CDR3 sequence: CASTRRGRAINYGYTF. CDR3 nucleotides: TGTGCCAGCACCCGGAGGGGCAGGGCGATTAACTATGGCTACACCTTC.

This clonotype was seen ten or more times. V is TRBV5-1 and J is TRBJ1-1; TRBD1 matches at 7 bases. The V gene's germline CDR1 is SGHRS and CDR2 YFSETQ. The CDR3 spans 16 residues. The V and J ends lost 4 bases and 2 bases, in that order; junction bases with no gene match: 11. The CDR3 nucleotides read TGCGCCAGCAGCCCCCCCCGGGACAGACCAAACACTGAAGCTTTCTTT. Protein sequence: CASSPPRDRPNTEAFF.